The rows below give T cell receptor beta chains drawn from one sample of a study of shared clonotypes between healthy human individuals. Here immunoSEQ multiplex PCR was the method, and the copy in TCRdb shows in-frame clones only, minus some. The profile shows some 1,400,000 clones, 95% to 97% of them singletons. The sample comprised naive CD4+ T cells sorted from blood. These TCRs come from a man aged 25-40 years in good health. Both conserved end residues are trimmed from each CDR3. Size is stated for part of the rows, as once, few or many counts, or as a class when the clone is expanded.

size	V	CDR3
once	TRBV10-1	ASSALLDYEQY
-	TRBV9	ASSVGRDREFFGEQY
-	TRBV19	ASSMLGPGQANVLT
-	TRBV7-2	ASSLGGPSRSGYT
-	TRBV7-9	ASSAPVLTSYT
-	TRBV30	AWTPGLGEAF
-	TRBV6-1	ASSENPGINNYGYT
-	TRBV18	ASSPPGANYGYT
-	TRBV30	AWSIGGKTQY
-	TRBV7-2	ASNRPPTDTQY
-	TRBV6-5	ASSRTQGSQPQH
once	TRBV4-2	ASGLSGTGAYEQY
-	TRBV5-1	ASMRGISGYNEQF
-	TRBV2	ASSVGLTVLNTQY
-	TRBV18	ASSPRAETDTQY
-	TRBV4-1	ASSQRQGNVLT
-	TRBV5-1	ASSLSGGNYEQY
-	TRBV2	ASRDRAYYGYT
-	TRBV9	ASSIGTGLGNNYEQY
-	TRBV12-2	ASRRTIDPHGDRAYEQY
-	TRBV7-9	ASSLGLAGVYEQF
-	TRBV5-1	ASSLDKGSYYEQY
-	TRBV19	ASSISGLLILGEQF